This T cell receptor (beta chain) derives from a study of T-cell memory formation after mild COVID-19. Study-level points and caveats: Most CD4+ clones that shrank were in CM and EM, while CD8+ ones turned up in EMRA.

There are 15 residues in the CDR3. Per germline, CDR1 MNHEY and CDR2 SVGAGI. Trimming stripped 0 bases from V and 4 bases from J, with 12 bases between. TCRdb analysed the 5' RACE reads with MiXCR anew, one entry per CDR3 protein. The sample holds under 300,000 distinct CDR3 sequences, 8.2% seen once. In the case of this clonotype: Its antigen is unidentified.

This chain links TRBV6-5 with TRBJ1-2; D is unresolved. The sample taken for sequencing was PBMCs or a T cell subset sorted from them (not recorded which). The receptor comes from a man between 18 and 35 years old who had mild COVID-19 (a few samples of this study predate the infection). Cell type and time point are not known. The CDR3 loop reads CASSYSLGEAYGYTF. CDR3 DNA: TGTGCCAGCAGTTACTCTCTCGGGGAGGCCTATGGCTACACCTTC.